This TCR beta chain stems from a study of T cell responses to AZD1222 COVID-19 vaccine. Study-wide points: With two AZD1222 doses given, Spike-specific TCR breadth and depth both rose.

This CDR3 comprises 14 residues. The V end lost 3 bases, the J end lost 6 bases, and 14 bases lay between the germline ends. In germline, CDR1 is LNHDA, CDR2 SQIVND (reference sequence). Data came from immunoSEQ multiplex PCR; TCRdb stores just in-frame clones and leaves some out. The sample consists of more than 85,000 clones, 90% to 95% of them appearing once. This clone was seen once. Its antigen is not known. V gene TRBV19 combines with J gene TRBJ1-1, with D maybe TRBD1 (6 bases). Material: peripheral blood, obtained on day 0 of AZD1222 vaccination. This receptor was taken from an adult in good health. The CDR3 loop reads CASSIGQGLPEAFF. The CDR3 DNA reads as TGTGCCAGTAGTATCGGCCAGGGGCTTCCTGAAGCTTTCTTT.